The 27 T cell receptor beta chains below all came from one sample that was sequenced in a study of CD8 T cells in Susac syndrome. When the RNA was reverse transcribed, random hexamers were used with an input of roughly 0.5 to 1 ug. MiXCR, run by TCRdb on the immunoSEQ multiplex PCR reads, gives a single entry per CDR3 protein. The sample lists 110,000 or so distinct CDR3 sequences, just under 95% seen once, with approximately 0.097% in the top ten. Sample: CD4+ T cells from PBMCs. The receptors come from a human donor with multiple sclerosis.

This CDR3 is CASSSGSGVNSPLHF. CDR3 sequence (DNA): TGTGCCAGCAGCTCCGGATCAGGGGTCAATTCACCCCTCCACTTT. The rearrangement joins TRBV7-6 to TRBJ1-6; a possible D gene is TRBD1 (6 bases). This CDR3 has 15 residues. Deletions cut 4 bases from V and 7 bases from J, with 14 bases between. From germline, CDR1 is SGHVS and CDR2 FNYEAQ. The variable domain in full, with the rest retrieved from reference TRBV7-6 and TRBJ1-6, is GAGVSQSPRYKVTKRGQDVALRCDPISGHVSLYWYRQALGQGPEFLTYFNYEAQQDKSGLPNDRFSAERPEGSISTLTIQRTEQRDSAMYRCASSSGSGVNSPLHFGNGTRLTVT.

This chain connects TRBV9 to TRBJ1-2; D remains unclear. The CDR3 has 10 residues. V shed 5 bases and J shed 8 bases, with 7 bases lying between them. Germline CDR1 is SGDLS and CDR2 is YYNGEE. CDR3 sequence (DNA): TGTGCCAGCAGACTCGGGGGCTACACCTTC. Translation gives CASRLGGYTF. Together with reference TRBV9 and TRBJ1-2, the CDR3 gives the full variable domain: DSGVTQTPKHLITATGQRVTLRCSPRSGDLSVYWYQQSLDQGLQFLIQYYNGEERAKGNILERFSAQQFPDLHSELNLSSLELGDSALYFCASRLGGYTFGSGTRLTVV.

The chain is built from TRBV9 and TRBJ1-6; D gene ambiguous. CDR1 SGDLS and CDR2 YYNGEE come from the germline V gene. Trimming stripped 0 bases from V and 7 bases from J, with 14 bases between. This CDR3 region has 16 residues. CDR3 DNA sequence: TGTGCCAGCAGCGTAGCAGCGACACCGGGAAATTCACCCCTCCACTTT. The encoded protein is CASSVAATPGNSPLHF.

The chain links TRBV20-1 to TRBJ1-1; weak D call: TRBD1 (5 bases). V shed 5 bases and J shed 8 bases, with 15 bases lying between them. This CDR3 region has 12 residues. The germline CDR1 and CDR2 sequences are DFQATT and SNEGSKA (reference sequence). The CDR3 DNA reads as TGCAGTGCTGCCGGGGTCGACAGAGAAGCTTTCTTT. As protein: CSAAGVDREAFF.

The rearrangement links TRBV12-3 or TRBV12-4 to TRBJ2-1, with D possibly TRBD2 on 6 matching bases. CDR3 length: 12 amino acids. Trimming removed 7 bases at V and 13 bases at J, with 17 bases between. CDR3 region: CASTSPTGLQFF. In DNA, the CDR3 is TGTGCCAGCACCTCACCGACGGGACTCCAGTTCTTC.

The chain combines TRBV2 with TRBJ1-5, with 9 nucleotides matching TRBD1. V lost 6 bases and J lost 0; bases outside the gene matches: 3. Per the germline V gene, CDR1 is SNHLY and CDR2 is FYNNEI. The CDR3 spans 15 residues. CDR3 DNA sequence: TGTGCCAGCAGGGGGACAGGGATTAGCAATCAGCCCCAGCATTTT. Residues: CASRGTGISNQPQHF.

The chain uses TRBV24-1 and TRBJ1-2; the match to TRBD1 covers 10 bases. Germline lookup yields CDR1 KGHDR and CDR2 SFDVKD. There are 15 residues in the CDR3. V trimming: 3 bases; J trimming: 6 bases; junction bases outside the gene matches: 6. CDR3 sequence: CATSDRDRGGDGYTF. The DNA of the CDR3 is TGTGCCACCAGTGATAGGGACAGGGGAGGGGATGGCTACACCTTC.

The rearrangement links TRBV6-2 or TRBV6-3 to TRBJ2-3; 7 nucleotides match TRBD2. The CDR3 loop spans 14 amino acids. Germline lookup yields CDR1 MNHEY and CDR2 SVGEGT. Losses at the gene ends were 8 bases for V and 3 bases for J; bases not matched to a gene: 8. CDR3 sequence (DNA): TGTGCCAGCGGGCGGGGGACGAAGACAGATACGCAGTATTTT. Protein: CASGRGTKTDTQYF.

This clonotype was counted once. The V call is TRBV29-1, the J call TRBJ2-2, with 11 nucleotides matching TRBD2. CDR3 size: 13 residues. V shed 4 bases and J 9 bases; nucleotides not matched to a gene: 4. The germline gives CDR1 SQVTM, CDR2 ANQGSEA. In nucleotides, the CDR3 is TGCAGCGTTGTCCTAGCGGGGGGTCGGGAGCTGTTTTTT. Its translation: CSVVLAGGRELFF.

The rearrangement uses TRBV12-3 or TRBV12-4 and TRBJ2-3; no clear D gene. Trimming took off 6 bases at V and 6 bases at J, with 16 bases between the two ends. The CDR3 covers 14 residues. The CDR3 DNA reads TGTGCCAGCAGAATCGAGATTTACGCTGATACGCAGTATTTT. Translation: CASRIEIYADTQYF.

The rearrangement uses TRBV4-3 and TRBJ2-1; 7 bases map to TRBD2. Germline CDR1 reads LGHNA; CDR2 reads YSLEER. This CDR3 contains 18 residues. V gave up 5 bases and J gave up 1 base; unmatched junction bases: 14. The CDR3 sequence: CASSGGGFDTSSYNEQFF. CDR3 bases: TGCGCCAGCAGCGGGGGGGGGTTCGATACTTCATCCTACAATGAGCAGTTCTTC.

The chain links TRBV7-2 to TRBJ1-4; D unresolved. Trimming shortened V by 1 base and J by 7 bases, and 13 bases separated the two germline ends. CDR1 and CDR2 from the germline V gene are SGHTA and FQGNSA. This CDR3 spans 15 amino acids. The CDR3 nucleotides are TGTGCCAGCAGCTTAGTATCGGGGTTCGGTGAAAAACTGTTTTTT. As protein: CASSLVSGFGEKLFF. Combining the CDR3 with reference TRBV7-2 and TRBJ1-4 gives the whole variable domain GAGVSQSPSNKVTEKGKDVELRCDPISGHTALYWYRQSLGQGLEFLIYFQGNSAPDKSGLPSDRFSAERTGGSVSTLTIQRTQQEDSAVYLCASSLVSGFGEKLFFGSGTQLSVL.

The chain joins TRBV7-3 to TRBJ1-1; 7 nucleotides match TRBD1. V gave up 6 bases and J gave up 7 bases; unmatched junction bases: 8. Germline assignment: CDR1 SGHTA and CDR2 FQGTGA. The CDR3 has 13 residues. Here the CDR3 DNA reads TGTGCCAGCAGTCCCGGCAGGGGGAGTGAAGCTTTCTTT. This encodes CASSPGRGSEAFF.

This clonotype was seen only once. V gene TRBV5-4 combines with J gene TRBJ2-7, with 12 positions matching TRBD2. In germline, CDR1 is SGHNT, CDR2 YYREEE (reference sequence). Trimming cost V 4 bases and J 4 bases; bases outside gene matches: 9. This CDR3 is built from 16 residues. The CDR3: CASSPGLAGSVYEQYF. The CDR3, as DNA: TGTGCCAGCAGCCCCGGACTAGCGGGGTCTGTGTACGAGCAGTACTTC.

The V call is TRBV3-1, the J call TRBJ2-7; TRBD1 matches at 10 bases. Germline V gene sequence: CDR1 LGHDT, CDR2 YNNKEL (reference sequence). The CDR3 extends over 15 amino acids. Losses at the gene ends were 2 bases for V and 6 bases for J; bases not matched to a gene: 7. In DNA form, the CDR3 reads TGTGCCAGCAGCCAACTTGGACAGGGGGTTGGCGAGCAGTACTTC. It codes for CASSQLGQGVGEQYF.

This clonotype has only one observation. The chain couples TRBV6-2 or TRBV6-3 to TRBJ1-2; D is unresolved. Germline CDR1 reads MNHEY; CDR2 reads SVGEGT. V dropped 2 bases and J dropped 7 bases, with 11 bases sitting between them. The CDR3 extends over 13 amino acids. The CDR3 DNA reads as TGTGCCAGCAGTTACGGCGGGCAGGCTGGCTACACCTTC. It specifies CASSYGGQAGYTF.

The chain has TRBV3-1 and TRBJ2-3; D is possibly TRBD2 (6 bases). The length of the CDR3 is 16 residues. The germline gives CDR1 LGHDT, CDR2 YNNKEL (reference sequence). Trimming pared 1 base from V and 6 bases from J, leaving 17 bases between. The CDR3 coding sequence is TGTGCCAGCAGCCAAGGCGGGACCTTGTTTTCGGATACGCAGTATTTT. Encoded protein: CASSQGGTLFSDTQYF.

V gene TRBV18 combines with J gene TRBJ1-6; 7 bases match TRBD1. Trimming took 5 bases from V and 8 from J; bases not matched to a gene: 9. There are 15 residues in the CDR3. CDR1 KGHSH and CDR2 LQKENI come from the germline V gene. The CDR3 region is CASSTGTAQHSPLHF. The DNA for the CDR3 is TGTGCCAGCTCAACAGGGACAGCTCAACATTCACCCCTCCACTTT.

This chain joins TRBV7-2 and TRBJ2-1; TRBD2 agrees at 7 bases. CDR1 is SGHTA, CDR2 FQGNSA, per germline. After removal of 1 base from V and 4 bases from J, the junction contained 7 bases not matched to a gene. There are 16 residues in the CDR3. The CDR3 DNA reads as TGTGCCAGCAGCTTAGTTCGTCTAGCGGTATACAATGAGCAGTTCTTC. Residues: CASSLVRLAVYNEQFF.

The J gene is TRBJ2-7, the V gene TRBV15, with 13 bases lining up with TRBD2. There are 19 residues in the CDR3. In germline, CDR1 is LNHNV, CDR2 YYDKDF (reference sequence). Trimming cost V 1 base and J 2 bases; bases outside gene matches: 11. CDR3 nucleotides: TGTGCCACCAGCAGAGTAGGAACTAGCGGGGGGGCCAGGACCTACGAGCAGTACTTC. It specifies CATSRVGTSGGARTYEQYF.

The chain has TRBV6-1 and TRBJ2-3; 12 positions match TRBD1. CDR1 is MNHNS and CDR2 is SASEGT in the germline V gene. After removal of 2 bases from V and 5 bases from J, the junction contained 8 bases not matched to a gene. CDR3 length: 17 residues. CDR3: CASSEPPGQGAGDTQYF. The CDR3 nucleotides read TGTGCCAGCAGTGAACCCCCGGGACAGGGGGCAGGAGATACGCAGTATTTT.

The rearrangement uses TRBV2 and TRBJ1-5; D is possibly TRBD1 (6 bases). The V end was cut by 4 bases, the J end by 2 bases, with 12 bases between. The CDR3 totals 15 residues. Germline lookup yields CDR1 SNHLY and CDR2 FYNNEI. CDR3 DNA sequence: TGTGCCAGCAGTGTGGGGGGCGCGGGCAATCAGCCCCAGCATTTT. This translates into CASSVGGAGNQPQHF.

This chain joins TRBV12-3 or TRBV12-4 and TRBJ1-4, with a possible D match to TRBD1 (5 bases). The CDR3 is 15 amino acids. Deletions cut 5 bases from V and 4 bases from J, with 14 bases between. The CDR3 sequence: CASSPLKGSNEKLFF. DNA of the CDR3: TGTGCCAGCAGTCCCCTTAAGGGGAGTAATGAAAAACTGTTTTTT.

The chain has TRBV4-1 and TRBJ1-5; TRBD1 matches 8 bases. Germline assignment: CDR1 MGHRA and CDR2 YSYEKL. CDR3 length equals 16 residues. The V gene end was trimmed by 5 bases and the J gene end by 2 bases; junction bases not matched to a gene: 8. The CDR3 region is CASSAPGTGGNQPQHF. The CDR3 coding sequence is TGCGCCAGCAGCGCCCCAGGGACAGGTGGCAATCAGCCCCAGCATTTT.

This clonotype has more than one count but fewer than ten. J is TRBJ2-7 and V is TRBV18, with D perhaps TRBD1 (5 bases). V was cut by 0 bases and J by 2 bases, with 11 bases left in between. Germline V gene sequence: CDR1 KGHSH, CDR2 LQKENI. CDR3 length: 15 residues. The chain's CDR3 is CASSPPGQATYEQYF. DNA for the CDR3: TGTGCCAGCTCACCACCGGGGCAGGCCACCTACGAGCAGTACTTC.

The chain employs TRBV4-3 and TRBJ2-3, with D possibly TRBD2 on 5 matching bases. V gave up 8 bases and J gave up 6 bases, with 18 bases separating them. Per the germline V gene, CDR1 is LGHNA and CDR2 is YSLEER. The CDR3 totals 14 residues. CDR3 amino acids: CASGSPGSRDTQYF. The CDR3 coding sequence is TGCGCCAGCGGGAGCCCGGGGTCGAGGGATACGCAGTATTTT.

This sequence joins TRBV12-3 or TRBV12-4 and TRBJ1-5; 9 bases match TRBD1. V shed 7 bases, J shed 7 bases, and the junction held 8 bases outside the gene matches. CDR3 size: 14 residues. CDR3 sequence (DNA): TGTGCCAGCACCTGGACAGGGGTTTCACAGCCCCAGCATTTT. This sequence encodes CASTWTGVSQPQHF.